This T cell receptor (beta chain) originates from a study of beta chain features in type 1 diabetes. Study summary: The samples had around 100 million sorted cells examined in all.

The authors reverse transcribed all of the isolated RNA, so sequencing captured expressed TCRB transcripts. Profiling relied on immunoSEQ multiplex PCR, and the TCRdb table lists in-frame clones only, not all of them. This table holds 300,000 to 350,000 clones, roughly 8% found once. CDR3 length: 13 residues. V lost 5 bases and J lost 7, with 12 bases in between. Germline assignment: CDR1 SGDLS and CDR2 YYNGEE. Concerning this clone: The target antigen is unknown.

General observations from the study: Within each of all four CD4+ subsets, Type 1 diabetes patients had TCRB CDR3s that were moderately but significantly shorter. Any HLA type influence on TCRB rearrangement was left unresolved here. There was a possibility that cDNA sequencing over-represented cells with high TCR expression.

The receptor was isolated from a woman aged 18 to 35 in good health. The sample consisted of central memory CD4+ T cells from blood. The chain couples TRBV9 to TRBJ1-4; D remains unclear. The CDR3 is CASRRVRREKLFF. The CDR3 DNA reads as TGTGCCAGCAGAAGGGTCCGACGTGAAAAACTGTTTTTT.